Given below is one T cell receptor beta chain in context. The antigen is not known. Per the germline V gene, CDR1 is MDHEN and CDR2 is SYDVKM. Trimming cost V 6 bases and J 5 bases; bases outside gene matches: 7. The CDR3 is 14 amino acids. This record belongs to a study of brain T cells in children with intractable seizures. Profiling relied on immunoSEQ multiplex PCR, and the TCRdb table lists in-frame clones only, not all of them. The repertoire holds approximately 23,000 clones, with around 94% as singletons. Study-level points and caveats: Only CDR3 sequence similarity suggested viral specificity, without known HCMV serostatus. Pre- and post-surgery blood differed in depth, so pre-surgery absences may be undersampling.

The sequenced cases were selected for having the highest brain T cell transcript signatures. Before surgery, patients took at least one anti-epileptic drug. V is TRBV28 and J is TRBJ2-7, with 10 bases aligning to TRBD2. The material was peripheral blood, obtained at surgery. The sequence was obtained from a boy younger than 18 with focal cortical dysplasia and intractable seizures. Here the CDR3 reads CASRLPSGGNEQYF. CDR3 DNA sequence: TGTGCCAGCAGGCTACCTAGCGGGGGCAACGAGCAGTACTTC.